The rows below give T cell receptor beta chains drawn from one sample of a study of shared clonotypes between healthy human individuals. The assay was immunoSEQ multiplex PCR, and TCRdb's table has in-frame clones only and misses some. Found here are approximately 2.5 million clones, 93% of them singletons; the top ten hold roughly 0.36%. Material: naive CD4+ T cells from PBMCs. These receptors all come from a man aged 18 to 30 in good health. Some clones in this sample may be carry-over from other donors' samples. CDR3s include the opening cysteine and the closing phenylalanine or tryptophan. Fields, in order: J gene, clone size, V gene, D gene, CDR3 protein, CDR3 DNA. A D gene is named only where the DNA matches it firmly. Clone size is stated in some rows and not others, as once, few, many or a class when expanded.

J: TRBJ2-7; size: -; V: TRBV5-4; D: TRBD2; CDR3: CASSSTSGGVYEQYF; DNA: TGTGCCAGCAGCTCGACTAGCGGGGGGGTTTACGAGCAGTACTTC
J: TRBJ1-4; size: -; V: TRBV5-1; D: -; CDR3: CASSLFGNEKLFF; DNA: TGCGCCAGCAGCTTGTTCGGGAATGAAAAGCTGTTTTTT
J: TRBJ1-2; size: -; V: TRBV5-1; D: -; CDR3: CASSLVAAGQANYGYTF; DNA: TGCGCCAGCAGCTTGGTGGCAGCCGGTCAAGCTAACTATGGCTACACCTTC
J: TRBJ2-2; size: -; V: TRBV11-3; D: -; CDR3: CASSLVAGDTGELFF; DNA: TGTGCCAGCAGCTTAGTGGCAGGGGACACCGGGGAGCTGTTTTTT
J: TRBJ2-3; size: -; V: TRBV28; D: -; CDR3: CASSLVPGSGADTQYF; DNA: TGTGCCAGCAGTTTGGTGCCAGGGTCTGGTGCAGATACGCAGTATTTT
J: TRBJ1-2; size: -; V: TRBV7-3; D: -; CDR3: CASSLSIGYTF; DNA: TGTGCCAGCAGCTTATCAATTGGCTACACCTTC
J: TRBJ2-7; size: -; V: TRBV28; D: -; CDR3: CASSPPGPGSEQYF; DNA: TGTGCCAGCAGTCCTCCGGGTCCCGGCAGCGAGCAGTACTTC
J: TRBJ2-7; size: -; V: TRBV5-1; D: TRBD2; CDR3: CASRSGASEQYF; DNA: TGCGCCAGCCGTAGCGGGGCCTCCGAGCAGTACTTC
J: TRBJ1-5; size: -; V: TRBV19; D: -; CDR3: CASNTWTDHSNQPQHF; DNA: TGTGCCAGTAATACCTGGACAGATCATAGCAATCAGCCCCAGCATTTT
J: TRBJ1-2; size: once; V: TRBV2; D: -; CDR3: CASRTDRNHNYGYTF; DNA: TGTGCCAGCAGAACCGACAGAAATCATAACTATGGCTACACCTTC
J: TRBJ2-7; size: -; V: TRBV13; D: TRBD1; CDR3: CASSFDRVSYEQYF; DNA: TGTGCCAGCAGCTTCGACAGGGTTTCCTACGAGCAGTACTTC
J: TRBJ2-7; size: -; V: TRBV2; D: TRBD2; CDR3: CASSEFAGAYEQYF; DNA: TGTGCCAGCAGTGAATTTGCGGGAGCCTACGAGCAGTACTTC
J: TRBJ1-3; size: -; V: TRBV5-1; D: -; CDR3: CASSLIELSSGNTIYF; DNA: TGCGCCAGCAGCTTGATAGAACTGAGCTCTGGAAACACCATATATTTT
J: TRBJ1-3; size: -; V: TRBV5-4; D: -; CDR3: CASSAADRPNSGNTIYF; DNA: TGTGCCAGCAGCGCGGCCGACAGGCCGAACTCTGGAAACACCATATATTTT
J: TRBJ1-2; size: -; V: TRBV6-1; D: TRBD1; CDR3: CASSELGQGYGYTF; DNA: TGTGCCAGCAGTGAATTAGGACAGGGGTATGGCTACACCTTC
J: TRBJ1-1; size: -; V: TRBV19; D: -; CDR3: CASGTGRSAAEAFF; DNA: TGTGCCAGTGGTACAGGGCGCTCTGCCGCTGAAGCTTTCTTT
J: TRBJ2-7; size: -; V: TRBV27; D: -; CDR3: CASRQPWDEQYF; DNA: TGTGCCAGCAGGCAGCCCTGGGACGAGCAGTACTTC
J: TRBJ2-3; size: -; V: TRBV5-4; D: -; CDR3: CASSPAFLLDTDTQYF; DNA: TGTGCCAGCAGCCCCGCATTTTTATTAGACACAGATACGCAGTATTTT
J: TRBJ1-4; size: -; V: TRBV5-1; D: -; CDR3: CASSFQGPPDEKLFF; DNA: TGCGCCAGCAGCTTTCAGGGCCCTCCTGATGAAAAACTGTTTTTT
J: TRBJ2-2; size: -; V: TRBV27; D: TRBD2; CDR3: CASSTTSGRPNGELFF; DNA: TGTGCCAGCAGTACCACTAGCGGGAGGCCTAACGGGGAGCTGTTTTTT
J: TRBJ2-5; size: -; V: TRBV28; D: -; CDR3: CASSFLGQRQETQYF; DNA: TGTGCCAGCAGTTTCCTTGGACAGAGACAAGAGACCCAGTACTTC
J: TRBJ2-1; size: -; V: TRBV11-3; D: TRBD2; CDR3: CASSSRTSKHEQFF; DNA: TGTGCCAGCAGCTCGCGGACTAGCAAGCATGAGCAGTTCTTC
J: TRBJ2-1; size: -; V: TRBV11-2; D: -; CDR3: CASSLVSTRVYNEQFF; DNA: TGTGCCAGCAGCTTAGTTTCCACTAGAGTCTACAATGAGCAGTTCTTC